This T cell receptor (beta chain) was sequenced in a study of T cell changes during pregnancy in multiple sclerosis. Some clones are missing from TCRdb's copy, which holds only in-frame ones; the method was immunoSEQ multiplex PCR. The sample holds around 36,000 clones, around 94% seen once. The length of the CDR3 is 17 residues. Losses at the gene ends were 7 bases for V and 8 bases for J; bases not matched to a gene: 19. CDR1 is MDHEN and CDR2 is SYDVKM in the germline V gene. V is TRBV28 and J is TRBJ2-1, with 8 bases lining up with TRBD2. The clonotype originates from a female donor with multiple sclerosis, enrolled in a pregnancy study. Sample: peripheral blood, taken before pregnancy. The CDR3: CASTLSATSGIKYEQFF. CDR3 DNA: TGTGCCAGCACCTTAAGCGCTACTAGCGGTATTAAGTATGAGCAGTTCTTC.